A selection of T cell receptor beta chains follows, all from one sample in a study of identifying expanded T cells in peripheral blood. The method was immunoSEQ multiplex PCR; TCRdb's version includes in-frame clones alone and lacks a portion of them. The sample yields around 50,000 clones, roughly 90% seen once. Sequencing used blood. Every receptor here comes from a person aged 18 to 70 in good health. CDR3s include the opening cysteine and the closing phenylalanine or tryptophan. Each record gives: J gene, clone size, D gene, V gene, CDR3 DNA, CDR3 protein. The D gene is left open where the match is weak. Not every row has a clone size; where given, it reads once, few, many or a size class.

TRBJ1-4 NA NA TRBV11-2 TGTGCCAGCAGCAGGCGGGAGGGGACTAATGAAAAACTGTTTTTT CASSRREGTNEKLFF
TRBJ2-3 NA TRBD2 TRBV19 TGTGCCAGTAGCACGACTAGCGGGAGAGGTGATACGCAGTATTTT CASSTTSGRGDTQYF
TRBJ2-6 NA NA TRBV6-5 TGTGCCAGCAGTTCACCGGGATCCTCTGGGGCCAACGTCCTGACTTTC CASSSPGSSGANVLTF
TRBJ1-2 NA TRBD1 TRBV4-3 TGCGCCAGCAGCCAGGGGACAGGGGGAATACACTATGGCTACACCTTC CASSQGTGGIHYGYTF
TRBJ2-1 NA TRBD1 TRBV6-6 TGTGCCAGCAGTTACTCGGGGACAGGGAACAATGAGCAGTTCTTC CASSYSGTGNNEQFF
TRBJ1-1 NA NA TRBV27 TGTGCCAGCAGGATTAACTCACGCCCGAACACTGAAGCTTTCTTT CASRINSRPNTEAFF
TRBJ2-1 NA NA TRBV4-1 TGCGCCAGCAGCCAAAAGGGTGATCCGAGCTCCTACAATGAGCAGTTCTTC CASSQKGDPSSYNEQFF
TRBJ2-2 NA NA TRBV5-1 TGCGCCAGCAGCCCAGTACGGCTGGACACCGGGGAGCTGTTTTTT CASSPVRLDTGELFF
TRBJ2-3 NA NA TRBV5-1 TGCGCCAGCAGACCCGTGACAAGCACAGATACGCAGTATTTT CASRPVTSTDTQYF
TRBJ2-6 NA NA TRBV21-1 TGTGCCAGCAGCCACTGGTCCGGCAGGGAGAAATACTCTGGGGCCAACGTCCTGACTTTC CASSHWSGREKYSGANVLTF
TRBJ1-2 NA TRBD1 TRBV5-4 TGTGCCAGCAGCACCAGGACAGGGAAGGGGTATGGCTACACCTTC CASSTRTGKGYGYTF
TRBJ2-3 NA NA TRBV6-4 TGTGCCAGCAGTACCGGGACAACTAGCACAGATACGCAGTATTTT CASSTGTTSTDTQYF
TRBJ2-3 NA NA TRBV7-2 TGTGCCAGCAGCCAAGTGACAGATACGCAGTATTTT CASSQVTDTQYF
TRBJ2-1 once TRBD2 TRBV20-1 TGCAGTGCTAGAGACGGGGGGGCTTGGTTCTTC CSARDGGAWFF
TRBJ1-2 NA NA TRBV4-3 TGCGCCAGCAGCCAAGAAGCGTATGAGGGGTATGGCTACACCTTC CASSQEAYEGYGYTF
TRBJ2-3 once TRBD2 TRBV10-3 TGTGCCATTTGGCAGTCCCGGCGGGAGCGTCCAGATACGCAGTATTTT CAIWQSRRERPDTQYF
TRBJ2-2 NA NA TRBV5-1 TGCGCCAGCAGCCCCTCGGGCGGGACGAACACCGGGGAGCTGTTTTTT CASSPSGGTNTGELFF
TRBJ2-3 NA NA TRBV4-3 TGCGCCAGCAGCCAAGATTGGGCGCTGATAGATACGCAGTATTTT CASSQDWALIDTQYF
TRBJ2-7 NA NA TRBV27 TGTGCCAGCAGTTCCACCACTTCCCCGCGGCAGTACTTC CASSSTTSPRQYF
TRBJ2-1 NA NA TRBV29-1 TGCAGCGTTCTAAGGGTTCGACACAGCATCAATGAGCAGTTCTTC CSVLRVRHSINEQFF
TRBJ1-1 NA NA TRBV29-1 TGCAGCGTTGACATCCCCGGGCAGGTGAACACTGAAGCTTTCTTT CSVDIPGQVNTEAFF
TRBJ1-4 NA NA TRBV30 TGTGCCTGGAGGGAGGGACATAGAGAAGGAAAACTGTTTTTT CAWREGHREGKLFF
TRBJ2-5 NA TRBD1 TRBV29-1 TGCAGCGTCCTGACAGGGAGAGACCAGTACTTC CSVLTGRDQYF
TRBJ2-7 NA TRBD1 TRBV2 TGTGCCAGCAGTGATGGCTGGACAGGGCAGTACTTC CASSDGWTGQYF
TRBJ2-7 NA NA TRBV29-1 TGCAGCGTTAATATGGGAAGGGGTAGTTCGTACGAGCAGTACTTC CSVNMGRGSSYEQYF
TRBJ1-2 NA NA TRBV18 TGTGCCAGCTCACCTGATCCCGTCTATGGCTACACCTTC CASSPDPVYGYTF
TRBJ2-7 NA TRBD1 TRBV6-5 TGTGCCAGCAGTTACGAGGGGGCGCGCGAGCAGTACTTC CASSYEGAREQYF
TRBJ2-7 NA NA TRBV5-1 TGCGCCAGCAGCCCGACTATTGGAATTCGCTCCTACGAGCAGTACTTC CASSPTIGIRSYEQYF
TRBJ1-2 NA TRBD1 TRBV30 TGTGCCTGGAGTGTAGCAGGGGGGAGCTATGGCTACACCTTC CAWSVAGGSYGYTF
TRBJ1-1 NA TRBD1 TRBV6-5 TGTGCCAGCAGTTACCTAGGACAGGAGGTTAATGAAGCTTTCTTT CASSYLGQEVNEAFF
TRBJ2-7 NA NA TRBV28 TGTGCCAGCAGTTTAGTCGGGAGTGGCTACGAGCAGTACTTC CASSLVGSGYEQYF
TRBJ1-3 once TRBD1 TRBV6-6 TGTGCCAGCAGTCGCGGGACAGGGGGTGTAAACACCATATATTTT CASSRGTGGVNTIYF
TRBJ2-3 NA TRBD1 TRBV18 TGTGCCAGCTCACCATTCCCGGGACAGGGAACAGATACGCAGTATTTT CASSPFPGQGTDTQYF
TRBJ2-3 NA NA TRBV5-6 TGTGCCAGCAGCTTACACAGGGCGGATACGCAGTATTTT CASSLHRADTQYF
TRBJ1-4 NA NA TRBV2 TGTGCCAGCAGGCTCCTAGGGGGGACTAATGAAAAACTGTTTTTT CASRLLGGTNEKLFF
TRBJ2-5 NA TRBD2 TRBV11-1 TGTGCCAGCAGCTCCCGCCACGGAGCGGGAGGAGAGACCCAGTACTTC CASSSRHGAGGETQYF